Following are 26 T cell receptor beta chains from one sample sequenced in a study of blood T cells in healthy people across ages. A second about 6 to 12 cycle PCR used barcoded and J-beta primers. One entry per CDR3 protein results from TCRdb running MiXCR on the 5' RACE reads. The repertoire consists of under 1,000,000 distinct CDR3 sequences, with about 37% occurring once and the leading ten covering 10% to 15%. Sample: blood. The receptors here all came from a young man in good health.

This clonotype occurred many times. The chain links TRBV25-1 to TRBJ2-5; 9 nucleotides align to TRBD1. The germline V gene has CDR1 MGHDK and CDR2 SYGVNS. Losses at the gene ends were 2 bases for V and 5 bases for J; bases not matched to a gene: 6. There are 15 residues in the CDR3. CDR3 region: CASSEVGQGLETQYF. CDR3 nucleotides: TGTGCCAGCAGTGAAGTAGGACAGGGGTTGGAGACCCAGTACTTC.

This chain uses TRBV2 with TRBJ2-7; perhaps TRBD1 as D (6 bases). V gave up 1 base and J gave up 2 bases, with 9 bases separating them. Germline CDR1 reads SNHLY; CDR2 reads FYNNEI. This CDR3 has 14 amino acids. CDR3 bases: TGTGCCAGCAGTGAAGACAGGGCAGCCTACGAGCAGTACTTC. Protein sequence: CASSEDRAAYEQYF.

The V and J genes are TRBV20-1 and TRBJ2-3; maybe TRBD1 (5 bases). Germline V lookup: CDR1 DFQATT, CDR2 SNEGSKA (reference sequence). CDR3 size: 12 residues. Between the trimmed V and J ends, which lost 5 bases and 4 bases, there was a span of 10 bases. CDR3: CSAVVTADTQYF. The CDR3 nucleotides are TGCAGTGCTGTAGTGACAGCAGATACGCAGTATTTT.

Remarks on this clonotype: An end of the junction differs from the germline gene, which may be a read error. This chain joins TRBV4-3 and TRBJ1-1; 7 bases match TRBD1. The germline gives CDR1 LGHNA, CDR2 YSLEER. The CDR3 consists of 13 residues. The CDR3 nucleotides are TGCGCCAGCAGCCTAGACAGGGACACTGTAGCTTTCTTT. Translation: CASSLDRDTVAFF.

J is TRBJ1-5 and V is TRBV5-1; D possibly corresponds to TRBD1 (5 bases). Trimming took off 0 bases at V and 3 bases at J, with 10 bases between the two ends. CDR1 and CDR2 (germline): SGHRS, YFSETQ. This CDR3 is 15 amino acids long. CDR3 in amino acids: CASSLGQGHNQPQHF. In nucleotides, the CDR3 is TGCGCCAGCAGCTTGGGTCAGGGTCACAATCAGCCCCAGCATTTT. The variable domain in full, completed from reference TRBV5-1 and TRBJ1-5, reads KAGVTQTPRYLIKTRGQQVTLSCSPISGHRSVSWYQQTPGQGLQFLFEYFSETQRNKGNFPGRFSGRQFSNSRSEMNVSTLELGDSALYLCASSLGQGHNQPQHFGDGTRLSIL.

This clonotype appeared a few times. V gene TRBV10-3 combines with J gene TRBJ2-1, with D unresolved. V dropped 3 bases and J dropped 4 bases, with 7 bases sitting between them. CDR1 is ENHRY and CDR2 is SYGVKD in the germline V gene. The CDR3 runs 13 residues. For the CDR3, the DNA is TGTGCCATCAGTGACAGGAATTACAATGAGCAGTTCTTC. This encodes CAISDRNYNEQFF.

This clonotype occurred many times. The CDR3, as DNA: TGCGCCAGCAGCCACGGGGGAGGGATCGACTATGGCTACACCTTC. Translation: CASSHGGGIDYGYTF. The J gene is TRBJ1-2, the V gene TRBV4-1; D possibly corresponds to TRBD1 (5 bases). CDR1 is MGHRA, CDR2 YSYEKL, per germline. CDR3 length: 15 residues. The V gene lost 3 bases and the J gene lost 3 bases, with 14 bases spanning the gap.

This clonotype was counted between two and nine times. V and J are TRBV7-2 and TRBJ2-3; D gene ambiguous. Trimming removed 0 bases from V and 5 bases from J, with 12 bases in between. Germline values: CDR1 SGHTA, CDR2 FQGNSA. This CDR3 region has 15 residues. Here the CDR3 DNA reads TGTGCCAGCAGCTTAGCGGGTGCGAGAGGAGATACGCAGTATTTT. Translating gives CASSLAGARGDTQYF. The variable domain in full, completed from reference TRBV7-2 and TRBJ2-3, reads GAGVSQSPSNKVTEKGKDVELRCDPISGHTALYWYRQSLGQGLEFLIYFQGNSAPDKSGLPSDRFSAERTGGSVSTLTIQRTQQEDSAVYLCASSLAGARGDTQYFGPGTRLTVL.

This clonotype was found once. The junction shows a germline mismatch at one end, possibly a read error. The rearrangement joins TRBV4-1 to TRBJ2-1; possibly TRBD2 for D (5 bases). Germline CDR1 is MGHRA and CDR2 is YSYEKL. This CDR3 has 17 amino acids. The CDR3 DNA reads TGCGCCGGCAGCCAAGAGCGGACGGAAAGCTCCTACAATGAGCAGTTCTTC. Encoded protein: CAGSQERTESSYNEQFF.

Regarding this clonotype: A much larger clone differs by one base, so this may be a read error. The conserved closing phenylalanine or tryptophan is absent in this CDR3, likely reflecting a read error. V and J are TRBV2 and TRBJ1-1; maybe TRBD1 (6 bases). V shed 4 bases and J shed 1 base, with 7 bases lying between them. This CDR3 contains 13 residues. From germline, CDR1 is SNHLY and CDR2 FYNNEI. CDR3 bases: TGTGCCAGCAGTGCCAGGGGGAACACTGAAGCTTTCCTT. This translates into CASSARGNTEAFL.

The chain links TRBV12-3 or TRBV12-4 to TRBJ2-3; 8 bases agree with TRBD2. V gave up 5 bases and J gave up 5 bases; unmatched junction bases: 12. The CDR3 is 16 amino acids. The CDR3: CASSPSRTSYGDTQYF. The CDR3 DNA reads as TGTGCCAGCAGTCCCTCACGGACTAGCTACGGAGATACGCAGTATTTT.

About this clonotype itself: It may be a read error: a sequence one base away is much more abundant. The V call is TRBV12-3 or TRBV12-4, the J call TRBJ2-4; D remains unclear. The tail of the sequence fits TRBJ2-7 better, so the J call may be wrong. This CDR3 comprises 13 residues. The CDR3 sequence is CAISLQVINEQYF. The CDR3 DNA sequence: TGTGCCATCAGTTTGCAGGTAATCAACGAGCAGTACTTC.

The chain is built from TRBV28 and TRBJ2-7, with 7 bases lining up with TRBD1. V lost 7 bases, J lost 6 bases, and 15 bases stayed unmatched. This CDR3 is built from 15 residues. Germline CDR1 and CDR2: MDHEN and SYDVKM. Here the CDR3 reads CASNRGQAQLIEQYF. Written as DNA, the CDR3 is TGTGCCAGCAACCGAGGACAGGCCCAACTCATCGAGCAGTACTTC.

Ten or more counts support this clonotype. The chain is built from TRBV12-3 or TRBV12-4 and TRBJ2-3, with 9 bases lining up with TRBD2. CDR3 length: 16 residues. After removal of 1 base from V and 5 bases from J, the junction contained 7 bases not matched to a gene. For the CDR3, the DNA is TGTGCCAGCAGTTTAGACGCGGGGGGGCCGGAAGATACGCAGTATTTT. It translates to CASSLDAGGPEDTQYF.

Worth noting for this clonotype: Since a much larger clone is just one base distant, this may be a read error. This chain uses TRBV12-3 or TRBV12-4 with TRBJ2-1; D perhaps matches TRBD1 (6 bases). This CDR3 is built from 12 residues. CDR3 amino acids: CAGSPGTYEQFF. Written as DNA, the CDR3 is TGTGCCGGCAGTCCTGGGACATATGAGCAGTTCTTC.

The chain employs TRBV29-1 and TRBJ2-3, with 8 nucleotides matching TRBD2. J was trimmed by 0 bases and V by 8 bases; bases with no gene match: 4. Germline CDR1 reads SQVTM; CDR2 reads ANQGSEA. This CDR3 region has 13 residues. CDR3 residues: CSRGGSSTDTQYF. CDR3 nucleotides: TGCAGCCGGGGGGGGAGTAGCACAGATACGCAGTATTTT.

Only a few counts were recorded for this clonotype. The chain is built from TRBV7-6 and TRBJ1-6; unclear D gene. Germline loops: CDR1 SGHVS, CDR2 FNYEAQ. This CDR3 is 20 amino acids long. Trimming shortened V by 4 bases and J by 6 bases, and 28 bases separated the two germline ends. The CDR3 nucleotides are TGTGCCAGCAGCTCTCTCCCCGGGCGACACCCCCGTACTGGTAATTCACCCCTCCACTTT. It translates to CASSSLPGRHPRTGNSPLHF.

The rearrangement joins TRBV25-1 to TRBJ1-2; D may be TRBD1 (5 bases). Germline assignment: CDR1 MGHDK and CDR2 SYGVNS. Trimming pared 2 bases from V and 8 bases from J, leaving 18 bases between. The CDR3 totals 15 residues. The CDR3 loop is CASSEGDGNARGYTF. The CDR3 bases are TGTGCCAGCAGTGAAGGGGACGGGAACGCACGGGGCTACACCTTC.

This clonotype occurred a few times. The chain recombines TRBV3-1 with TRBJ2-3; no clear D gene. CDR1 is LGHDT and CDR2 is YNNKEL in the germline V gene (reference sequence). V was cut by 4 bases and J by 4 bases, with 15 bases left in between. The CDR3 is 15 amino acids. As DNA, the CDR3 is TGTGCCAGCAGCCGGAGCGATATGGACGCAGATACGCAGTATTTT. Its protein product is CASSRSDMDADTQYF.

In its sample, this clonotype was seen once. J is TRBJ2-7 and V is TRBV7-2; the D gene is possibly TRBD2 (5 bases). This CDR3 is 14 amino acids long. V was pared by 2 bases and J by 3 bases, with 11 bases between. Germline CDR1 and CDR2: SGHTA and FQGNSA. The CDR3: CASSLTREIYEQYF. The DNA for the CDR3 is TGTGCCAGCAGCTTAACACGGGAAATCTACGAGCAGTACTTC.

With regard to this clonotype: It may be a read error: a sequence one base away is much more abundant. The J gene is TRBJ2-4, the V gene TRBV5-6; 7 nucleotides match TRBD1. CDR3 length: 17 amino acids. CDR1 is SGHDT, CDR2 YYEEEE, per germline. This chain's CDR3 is CACSLALTGYTKNIQYF. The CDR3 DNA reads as TGTGCCTGCAGCTTGGCCCTGACAGGGTACACCAAAAACATTCAGTACTTC.

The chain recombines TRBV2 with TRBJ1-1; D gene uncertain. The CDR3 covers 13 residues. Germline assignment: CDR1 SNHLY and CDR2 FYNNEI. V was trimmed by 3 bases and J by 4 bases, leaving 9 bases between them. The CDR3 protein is CASSEGGPTEAFF. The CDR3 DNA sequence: TGTGCCAGCAGTGAGGGAGGACCCACTGAAGCTTTCTTT. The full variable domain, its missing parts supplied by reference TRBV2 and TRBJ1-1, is EPEVTQTPSHQVTQMGQEVILRCVPISNHLYFYWYRQILGQKVEFLVSFYNNEISEKSEIFDDQFSVERPDGSNFTLKIRSTKLEDSAMYFCASSEGGPTEAFFGQGTRLTVV.

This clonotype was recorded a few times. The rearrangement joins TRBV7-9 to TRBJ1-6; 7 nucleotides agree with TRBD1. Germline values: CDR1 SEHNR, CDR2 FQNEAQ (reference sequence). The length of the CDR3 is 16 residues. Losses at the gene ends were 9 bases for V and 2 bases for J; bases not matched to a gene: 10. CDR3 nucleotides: TGTGCCAGTAAAAAGAGCCAGGGGGCCTATAATTCACCCCTCCACTTT. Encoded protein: CASKKSQGAYNSPLHF.

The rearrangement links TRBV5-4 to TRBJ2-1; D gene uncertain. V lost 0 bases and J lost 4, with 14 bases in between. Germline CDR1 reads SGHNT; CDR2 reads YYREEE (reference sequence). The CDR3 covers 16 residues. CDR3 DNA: TGTGCCAGCAGCTTGGATGCCGTTGTCCTTTACAATGAGCAGTTCTTC. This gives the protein CASSLDAVVLYNEQFF.

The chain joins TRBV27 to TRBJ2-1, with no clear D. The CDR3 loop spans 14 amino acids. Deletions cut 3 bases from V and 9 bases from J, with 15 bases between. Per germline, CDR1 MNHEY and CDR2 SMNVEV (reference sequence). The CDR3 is CASSFVHDGTEQFF. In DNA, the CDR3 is TGTGCCAGCAGTTTTGTTCATGACGGCACTGAGCAGTTCTTC.

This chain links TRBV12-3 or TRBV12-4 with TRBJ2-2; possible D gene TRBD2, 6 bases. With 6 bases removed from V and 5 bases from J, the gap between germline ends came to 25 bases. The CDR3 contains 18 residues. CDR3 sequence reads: CASSPKRMWGLMTGELFF. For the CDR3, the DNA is TGTGCCAGCAGCCCAAAGAGGATGTGGGGACTGATGACCGGGGAGCTGTTTTTT.